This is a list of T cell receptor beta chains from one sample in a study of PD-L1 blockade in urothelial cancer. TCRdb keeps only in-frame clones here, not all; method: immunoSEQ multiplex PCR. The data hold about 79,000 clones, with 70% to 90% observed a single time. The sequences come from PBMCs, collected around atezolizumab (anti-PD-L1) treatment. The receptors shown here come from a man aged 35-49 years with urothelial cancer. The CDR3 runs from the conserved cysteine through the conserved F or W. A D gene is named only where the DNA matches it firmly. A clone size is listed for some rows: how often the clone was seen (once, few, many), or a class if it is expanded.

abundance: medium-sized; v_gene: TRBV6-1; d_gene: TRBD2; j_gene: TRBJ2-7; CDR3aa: CASSGVGRESDEQYF; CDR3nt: TGTGCCAGCAGTGGGGTGGGGCGGGAGAGCGACGAGCAGTACTTC
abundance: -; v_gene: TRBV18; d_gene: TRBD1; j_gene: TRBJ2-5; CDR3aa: CASSRQGADQETQYF; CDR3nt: TGTGCCAGCTCCCGACAGGGGGCAGACCAAGAGACCCAGTACTTC
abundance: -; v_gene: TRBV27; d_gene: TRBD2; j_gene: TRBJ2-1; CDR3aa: CASGGLAGDYNEQFF; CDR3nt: TGTGCCAGCGGGGGACTAGCCGGAGACTACAATGAGCAGTTCTTC
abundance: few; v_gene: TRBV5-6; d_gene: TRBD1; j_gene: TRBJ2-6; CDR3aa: CASKQGARESGANVLTF; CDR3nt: TGTGCCAGCAAACAGGGGGCGCGGGAATCTGGGGCCAACGTCCTGACTTTC
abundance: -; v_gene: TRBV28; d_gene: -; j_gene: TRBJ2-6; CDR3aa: CASSLLSLRTALNSGANVLTF; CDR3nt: TGTGCCAGCAGTCTTCTTAGCCTTCGGACAGCCCTAAACTCTGGGGCCAACGTCCTGACTTTC
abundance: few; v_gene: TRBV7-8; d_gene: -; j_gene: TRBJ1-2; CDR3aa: CASSSRTAHGYTF; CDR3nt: TGTGCCAGCAGCTCCAGGACTGCACATGGCTACACCTTC
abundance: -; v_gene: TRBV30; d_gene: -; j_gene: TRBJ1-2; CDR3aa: CAWAKGGLGSYTF; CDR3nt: TGTGCCTGGGCCAAAGGTGGCCTCGGGAGCTACACCTTC
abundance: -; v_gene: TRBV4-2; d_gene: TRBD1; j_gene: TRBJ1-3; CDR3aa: CASSLGDRGPVGGNTIYF; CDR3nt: TGTGCCAGCAGCCTGGGGGACAGGGGGCCAGTGGGTGGAAACACCATATATTTT
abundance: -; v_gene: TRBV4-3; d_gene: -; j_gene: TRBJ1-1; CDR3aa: CASSQGYEIPNEAFF; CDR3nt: TGCGCCAGCAGCCAAGGTTACGAGATCCCCAATGAAGCTTTCTTT
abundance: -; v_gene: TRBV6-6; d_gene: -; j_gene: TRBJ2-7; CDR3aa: CASSYSRSAALYEQYF; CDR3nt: TGTGCCAGCAGTTACTCGCGGTCGGCGGCCCTCTACGAGCAGTACTTC
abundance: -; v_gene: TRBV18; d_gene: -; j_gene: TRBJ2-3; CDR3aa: CASSPPPSPDTQYF; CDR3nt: TGTGCCAGCTCACCACCCCCCAGTCCAGATACGCAGTATTTT
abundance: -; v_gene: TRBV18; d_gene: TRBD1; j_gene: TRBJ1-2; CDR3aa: CASSPSGQYGYTF; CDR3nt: TGTGCCAGCTCACCCTCGGGACAGTATGGCTACACCTTC
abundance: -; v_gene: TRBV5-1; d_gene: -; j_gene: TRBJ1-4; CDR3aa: CASSRGGAEKLFF; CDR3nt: TGCGCCAGCAGCCGGGGGGGCGCGGAAAAACTGTTTTTT
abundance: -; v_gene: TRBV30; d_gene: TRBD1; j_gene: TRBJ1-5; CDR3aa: CAWRGQGARDQPQHF; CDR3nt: TGTGCCTGGAGGGGACAGGGGGCAAGGGATCAGCCCCAGCATTTT
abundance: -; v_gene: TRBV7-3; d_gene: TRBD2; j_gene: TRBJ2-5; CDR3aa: CASSLAGAVGETQYF; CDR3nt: TGTGCCAGCAGCTTAGCGGGAGCCGTTGGGGAGACCCAGTACTTC
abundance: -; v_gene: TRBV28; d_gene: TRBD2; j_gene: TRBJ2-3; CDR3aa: CASSSRREGTDTQYF; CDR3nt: TGTGCCAGTTCCTCTCGGCGGGAGGGTACCGATACGCAGTATTTT
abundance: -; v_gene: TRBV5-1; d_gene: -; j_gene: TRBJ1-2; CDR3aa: CASSLGRGNSNYGYTF; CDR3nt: TGCGCCAGCAGCTTGGGAAGAGGGAATTCTAACTATGGCTACACCTTC
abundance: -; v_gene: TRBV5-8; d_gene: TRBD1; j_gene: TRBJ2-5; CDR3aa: CASSDGQVGETQYF; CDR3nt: TGTGCCAGCAGCGATGGACAGGTTGGAGAGACCCAGTACTTC
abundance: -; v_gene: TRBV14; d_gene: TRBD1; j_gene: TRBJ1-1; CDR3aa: CASRLGQSNTEAFF; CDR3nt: TGTGCCAGCAGGCTGGGACAGTCGAACACTGAAGCTTTCTTT
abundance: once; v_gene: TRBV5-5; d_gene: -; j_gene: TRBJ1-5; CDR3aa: CASSPWGRGEHF; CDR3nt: TGTGCCAGCAGCCCCTGGGGCAGGGGAGAGCATTTT
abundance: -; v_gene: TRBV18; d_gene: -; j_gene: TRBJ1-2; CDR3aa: CASSRESGSNYGYTF; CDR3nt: TGTGCCAGCTCACGGGAATCGGGGTCTAACTATGGCTACACCTTC
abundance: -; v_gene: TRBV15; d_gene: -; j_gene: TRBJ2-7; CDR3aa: CATSRDSDRGNREQYF; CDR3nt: TGTGCCACCAGCAGAGATTCGGATCGGGGAAATCGGGAGCAGTACTTC
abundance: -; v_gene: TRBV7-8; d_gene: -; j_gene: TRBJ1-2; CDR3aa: CASSSYYRGQAMYGYTF; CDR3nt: TGTGCCAGCAGCTCCTATTATCGGGGTCAGGCGATGTATGGCTACACCTTC
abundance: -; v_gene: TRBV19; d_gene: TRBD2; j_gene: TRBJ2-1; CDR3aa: CASMGLAFPNEQFF; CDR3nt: TGTGCCAGTATGGGACTAGCGTTCCCCAATGAGCAGTTCTTC
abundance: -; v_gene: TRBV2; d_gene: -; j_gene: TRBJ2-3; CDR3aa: CASAGEDTQYF; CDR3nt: TGTGCCAGCGCAGGGGAAGATACGCAGTATTTT
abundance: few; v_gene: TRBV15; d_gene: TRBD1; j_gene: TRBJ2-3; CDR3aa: CAAQGGIFTDTQYF; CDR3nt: TGTGCCGCACAGGGGGGAATTTTCACAGATACGCAGTATTTT
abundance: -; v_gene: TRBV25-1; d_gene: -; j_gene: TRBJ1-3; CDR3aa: CASSEQGRSGNTIYF; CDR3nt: TGTGCCAGCAGTGAACAGGGTCGCTCTGGAAACACCATATATTTT
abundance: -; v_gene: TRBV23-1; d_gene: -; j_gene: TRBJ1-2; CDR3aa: CASTSGFRGGYGYTF; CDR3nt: TGCGCCAGCACCTCGGGTTTCCGGGGAGGCTATGGCTACACCTTC
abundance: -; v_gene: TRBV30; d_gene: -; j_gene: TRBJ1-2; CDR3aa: CAYRATANYGYTF; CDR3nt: TGTGCCTATCGGGCGACAGCTAACTATGGCTACACCTTC
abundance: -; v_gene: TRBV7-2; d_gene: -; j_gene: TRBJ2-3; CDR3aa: CASSLGRSSTDTQYF; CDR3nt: TGTGCCAGCAGCTTAGGCCGGTCTAGCACAGATACGCAGTATTTT
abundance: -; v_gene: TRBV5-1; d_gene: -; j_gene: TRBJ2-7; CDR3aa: CASSIDRFSYEQYF; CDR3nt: TGCGCCAGCAGCATCGACAGGTTCTCCTACGAGCAGTACTTC
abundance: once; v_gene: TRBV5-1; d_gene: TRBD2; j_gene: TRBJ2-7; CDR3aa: CASRNLAGDTYEQYF; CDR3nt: TGCGCCAGCCGGAATCTAGCGGGTGATACCTACGAGCAGTACTTC
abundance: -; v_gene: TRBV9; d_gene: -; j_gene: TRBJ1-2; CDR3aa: CASSAPNPYGYTF; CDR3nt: TGTGCCAGCAGCGCTCCTAACCCGTATGGCTACACCTTC
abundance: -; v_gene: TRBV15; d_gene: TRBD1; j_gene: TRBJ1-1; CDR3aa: CATRTGAGTEAFF; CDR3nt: TGTGCCACCCGAACAGGGGCGGGCACTGAAGCTTTCTTT
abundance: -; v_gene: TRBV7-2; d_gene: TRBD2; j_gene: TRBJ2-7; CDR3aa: CASSHLAGRNEQYF; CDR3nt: TGTGCCAGCAGCCACCTAGCGGGAAGGAACGAGCAGTACTTC
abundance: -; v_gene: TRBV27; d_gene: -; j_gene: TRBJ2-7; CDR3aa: CASRRFGDTTSTAAYEQYF; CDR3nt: TGTGCCAGCAGGCGCTTCGGGGACACAACGAGTACGGCCGCCTACGAGCAGTACTTC
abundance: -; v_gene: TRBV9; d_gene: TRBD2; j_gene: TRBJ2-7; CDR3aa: CASSVGLAGVREQYF; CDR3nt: TGTGCCAGCAGCGTTGGACTAGCGGGAGTACGAGAGCAGTACTTC
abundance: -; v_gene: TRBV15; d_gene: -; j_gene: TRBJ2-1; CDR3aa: CATSRGSGDNNEQFF; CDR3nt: TGTGCCACCAGCAGAGGTAGCGGAGATAACAATGAGCAGTTCTTC
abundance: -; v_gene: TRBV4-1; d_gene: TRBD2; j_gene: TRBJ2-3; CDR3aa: CASSQGTSGLDTQYF; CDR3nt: TGCGCCAGCAGCCAAGGGACTAGCGGGTTAGATACGCAGTATTTT
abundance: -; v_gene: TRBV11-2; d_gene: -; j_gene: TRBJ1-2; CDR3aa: CASSLRVSYGYTF; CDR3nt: TGTGCCAGCAGCTTAAGAGTAAGCTATGGCTACACCTTC
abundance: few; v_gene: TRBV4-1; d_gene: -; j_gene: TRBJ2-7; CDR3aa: CASSQAQATYEQYF; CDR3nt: TGCGCCAGCAGCCAAGCACAGGCTACCTACGAGCAGTACTTC
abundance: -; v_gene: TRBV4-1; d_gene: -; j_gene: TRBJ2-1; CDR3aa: CASSQDLGREQFF; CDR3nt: TGCGCCAGCAGCCAAGATCTAGGTCGAGAGCAGTTCTTC
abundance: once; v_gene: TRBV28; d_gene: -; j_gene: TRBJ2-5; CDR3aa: CASSFSYQETQYF; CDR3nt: TGTGCCAGCAGTTTTTCCTATCAAGAGACCCAGTACTTC
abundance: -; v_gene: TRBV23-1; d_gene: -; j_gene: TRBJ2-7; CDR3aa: CASTPVRLVVEQYF; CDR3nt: TGCGCCAGCACTCCGGTCCGACTAGTCGTCGAGCAGTACTTC
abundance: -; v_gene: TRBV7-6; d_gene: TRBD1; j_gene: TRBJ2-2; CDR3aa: CASRPESGQGTTGELFF; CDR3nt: TGTGCCAGCAGACCAGAATCTGGACAGGGTACCACCGGGGAGCTGTTTTTT
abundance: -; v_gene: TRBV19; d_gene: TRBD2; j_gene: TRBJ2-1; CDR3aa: CASSISPPGLAGVRNEQFF; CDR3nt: TGTGCCAGTAGTATATCCCCCCCGGGACTAGCGGGAGTACGGAATGAGCAGTTCTTC
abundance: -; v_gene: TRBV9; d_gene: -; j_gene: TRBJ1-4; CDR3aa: CASSVGQGAREKLFF; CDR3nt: TGTGCCAGCAGCGTAGGTCAGGGCGCACGTGAAAAACTGTTTTTT
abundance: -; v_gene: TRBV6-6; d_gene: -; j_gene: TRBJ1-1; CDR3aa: CASSPTNTEAFF; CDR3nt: TGTGCCAGCAGTCCTACGAACACTGAAGCTTTCTTT
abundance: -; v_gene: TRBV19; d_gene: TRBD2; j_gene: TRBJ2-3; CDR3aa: CASKGRALADTQYF; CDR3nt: TGTGCCAGTAAAGGGAGGGCCCTAGCAGATACGCAGTATTTT
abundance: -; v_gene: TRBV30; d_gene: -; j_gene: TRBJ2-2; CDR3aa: CGNRGTQVGELFF; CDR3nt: TGTGGGAACCGGGGGACTCAGGTCGGGGAGCTGTTTTTT
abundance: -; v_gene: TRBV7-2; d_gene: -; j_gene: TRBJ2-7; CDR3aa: CASSLGRTSEQYF; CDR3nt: TGTGCCAGCAGCTTGGGCCGTACAAGCGAGCAGTACTTC
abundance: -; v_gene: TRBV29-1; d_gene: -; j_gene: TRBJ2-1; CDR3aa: CSVEGPTGSYNEQFF; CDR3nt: TGCAGCGTTGAAGGACCAACGGGCTCCTACAATGAGCAGTTCTTC
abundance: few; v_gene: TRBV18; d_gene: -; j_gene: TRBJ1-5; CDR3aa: CASSPGGGNQPQHF; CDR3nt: TGTGCCAGCTCACCAGGGGGCGGCAATCAGCCCCAGCATTTT
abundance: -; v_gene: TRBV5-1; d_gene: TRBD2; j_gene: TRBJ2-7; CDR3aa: CASSLVSSGKHYEQYF; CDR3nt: TGCGCCAGCAGCTTGGTTTCTAGCGGGAAACATTACGAGCAGTACTTC
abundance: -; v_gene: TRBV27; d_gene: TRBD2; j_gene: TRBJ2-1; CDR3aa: CASRSWREGQYNEQFF; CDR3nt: TGTGCCAGCAGATCGTGGCGGGAGGGCCAGTACAATGAGCAGTTCTTC